This TCR beta chain was observed in a study of monozygotic twins with inflammatory bowel disease. Study-wide results and limits: No discrimination was achieved between different T cell subtypes. The results supported no single strong signal or clonotype associated with IBD.

The UMIs contained a 6-nucleotide sample barcode. They were added by template switching during cDNA synthesis. TCRalpha and TCRbeta cDNA went through nested PCRs of about 15 and 9 cycles, two in total. TCRdb re-called the 5' RACE reads; every CDR3 protein appears as one record, without DNA. Its clone listing holds approximately 340,000 distinct CDR3 sequences. Per the germline V gene, CDR1 is MRHNA and CDR2 is SNTAGT. The CDR3 is 14 residues long. Regarding this clonotype: What it recognizes is unknown.

V gene TRBV6-4 combines with J gene TRBJ2-3; no DNA is available, so the TRBD2 call from TCRdb remains unchecked. Specimen: blood. The clonotype originates from a human donor with ulcerative colitis or Crohn's disease, or a healthy co-twin of an affected twin (not recorded which). CDR3 region: CASSTGTSGDTQYF.